Listed below are T cell receptor beta chains from one sample, sequenced in a study of blood T cell repertoires in COVID-19. Assay: immunoSEQ multiplex PCR; the TCRdb copy retains only in-frame clones and omits some. The sample consists of some 190,000 clones, approximately 80% of them appearing once. The sequenced material came from peripheral blood. These receptors all stem from a human donor in a cohort sampled during active COVID-19. Both conserved end residues are part of each CDR3. Each record gives: CDR3 DNA, CDR3 protein, V gene, D gene, J gene, clone size. D genes are given only for firm matches. Where a row states a size, it is once, few, many or the class of an expanded clone; other rows omit it.

DNA: TGTGCCAGCAGCGTAGGTCCGGGACAGGGAGGGCTCGAGCAGTACTTC
CDR3: CASSVGPGQGGLEQYF
V: TRBV9
D: TRBD1
J: TRBJ2-7
size: NA

DNA: TGTGCCACCAACTTCATCGCGGGCAGACGAAATCAGCCCCAGCATTTT
CDR3: CATNFIAGRRNQPQHF
V: TRBV28
D: NA
J: TRBJ1-5
size: NA

DNA: TGCGCCAGCAGCCAAGATTACGGGGGAGGAGGAAACACCATATATTTT
CDR3: CASSQDYGGGGNTIYF
V: TRBV4-1
D: NA
J: TRBJ1-3
size: NA

DNA: TGTGCCAGTAGCTGGACAGGGGGCACCAGGGAGGTCACCGGGGAGCTGTTTTTT
CDR3: CASSWTGGTREVTGELFF
V: TRBV19
D: TRBD1
J: TRBJ2-2
size: few

DNA: TGCGCCAGCAGTTACGGCGGGGAGGGAACCGGGGAGCTGTTTTTT
CDR3: CASSYGGEGTGELFF
V: TRBV5-1
D: TRBD2
J: TRBJ2-2
size: NA

DNA: TGTGCCAGCAGCTACAGCGGGAGGGGCACAGATACGCAGTATTTT
CDR3: CASSYSGRGTDTQYF
V: TRBV7-2
D: TRBD2
J: TRBJ2-3
size: NA

DNA: TGTGCCAGCAGCTCCGCCAAGGGAGGCACTGAAGCTTTCTTT
CDR3: CASSSAKGGTEAFF
V: TRBV5-4
D: NA
J: TRBJ1-1
size: NA

DNA: TGTGCCTCTGGGACTAGCGCAGATACGCAGTATTTT
CDR3: CASGTSADTQYF
V: TRBV10-3
D: TRBD2
J: TRBJ2-3
size: NA

DNA: TGTGCCAGCAGCAAATCCTTATATGGCTACACCTTC
CDR3: CASSKSLYGYTF
V: TRBV21-1
D: NA
J: TRBJ1-2
size: NA

DNA: TGTGCCAGCAGCCAAAATCTAGCACGAGAGACCCAGTACTTC
CDR3: CASSQNLARETQYF
V: TRBV4-2
D: NA
J: TRBJ2-5
size: NA

DNA: TGCAGCGTTGTAGACAGGGGAAATGGATATAATGAAAAACTGTTTTTT
CDR3: CSVVDRGNGYNEKLFF
V: TRBV29-1
D: TRBD1
J: TRBJ1-4
size: NA

DNA: TGCGCCAGCAGCCAAAAGAAGGGGACAGTAGGGGCCCGTAATGAAAAACTGTTTTTT
CDR3: CASSQKKGTVGARNEKLFF
V: TRBV4-1
D: TRBD1
J: TRBJ1-4
size: NA

DNA: TGTGCCATCACCTCGGACAGGGATCACGGGGAGCTGTTTTTT
CDR3: CAITSDRDHGELFF
V: TRBV10-3
D: TRBD1
J: TRBJ2-2
size: NA

DNA: TGTGCCAGCAGTGAAGCGCTCGGGAGGGGCTACGAGCAGTACTTC
CDR3: CASSEALGRGYEQYF
V: TRBV6-1
D: TRBD2
J: TRBJ2-7
size: NA

DNA: TGTGCCAGCTCATCCGACAGGGCCGAGCAGTACTTC
CDR3: CASSSDRAEQYF
V: TRBV18
D: TRBD1
J: TRBJ2-7
size: NA

DNA: TGCAGCGTTTGTGGGGTGACAGGGATAGGGGGTTTCCAAGAGACCCAGTACTTC
CDR3: CSVCGVTGIGGFQETQYF
V: TRBV29-1
D: TRBD1
J: TRBJ2-5
size: NA

DNA: TGTGCCAGCAGCGATAACAGGGAATTGGCTAATGAAAAACTGTTTTTT
CDR3: CASSDNRELANEKLFF
V: TRBV9
D: NA
J: TRBJ1-4
size: NA

DNA: TGTGCCAGCAGTTACTCTACAGGGTGGAGCAATCAGCCCCAGCATTTT
CDR3: CASSYSTGWSNQPQHF
V: TRBV6-6
D: NA
J: TRBJ1-5
size: few

DNA: TGTGCCTGGAAGGGAGGCCCGAACAATGAGCAGTTCTTC
CDR3: CAWKGGPNNEQFF
V: TRBV30
D: NA
J: TRBJ2-1
size: NA

DNA: TGTGCCAGCAGTGAATCTAGCGGGGGGGACGATGAGCAGTTCTTC
CDR3: CASSESSGGDDEQFF
V: TRBV25-1
D: TRBD2
J: TRBJ2-1
size: NA

DNA: TGTGCCAGTAACCCGCAGAGCAATCAGCCCCAGCATTTT
CDR3: CASNPQSNQPQHF
V: TRBV19
D: NA
J: TRBJ1-5
size: NA

DNA: TGCGCCAGCAGCCAAACGGGACTAGCCACCGGGGAGCTGTTTTTT
CDR3: CASSQTGLATGELFF
V: TRBV4-1
D: TRBD2
J: TRBJ2-2
size: NA

DNA: TGTGCCAGCAGCTTGGGACAATGGGCAGATACGCAGTATTTT
CDR3: CASSLGQWADTQYF
V: TRBV11-2
D: NA
J: TRBJ2-3
size: NA

DNA: TGTGCCAGCAGCGGACGGACAGGGAGGCCGTTGGAGACCCAGTACTTC
CDR3: CASSGRTGRPLETQYF
V: TRBV3-1/TRBV3-2
D: TRBD1
J: TRBJ2-5
size: NA

DNA: TGTGCCAGCGTCAAGAGCACCGCGGGACAGTCGTCCTTC
CDR3: CASVKSTAGQSSF
V: TRBV6-4
D: NA
J: TRBJ2-7
size: NA

DNA: NA
CDR3: CASSVGGGFLETQYF
V: TRBV9
D: NA
J: TRBJ2-5
size: NA

DNA: TGCAGTGCTAGACGGGAGACCCAGTACTTC
CDR3: CSARRETQYF
V: TRBV20-1
D: NA
J: TRBJ2-5
size: NA

DNA: TGTGCCAGTAGTACCGGGGAAACTGAAGCTTTCTTT
CDR3: CASSTGETEAFF
V: TRBV19
D: NA
J: TRBJ1-1
size: NA

DNA: TGTGCCAGCAGTCCACGGGACAGGGGGCGAACTGAAGCTTTCTTT
CDR3: CASSPRDRGRTEAFF
V: TRBV6-6
D: TRBD1
J: TRBJ1-1
size: NA

DNA: TGTGCCACCAGTGACCAAAAAACCTACAATGAGCAGTTCTTC
CDR3: CATSDQKTYNEQFF
V: TRBV24-1
D: NA
J: TRBJ2-1
size: NA

DNA: TGCAGTGCTCCAGATCCTTCACCCCTCCACTTT
CDR3: CSAPDPSPLHF
V: TRBV20-1
D: NA
J: TRBJ1-6
size: NA

DNA: TGCGCCAGCAGCTTGGATGGATCAGGGGAGAATTCACCCCTCCACTTT
CDR3: CASSLDGSGENSPLHF
V: TRBV5-1
D: NA
J: TRBJ1-6
size: few

DNA: TGTGCCAGCAGTGAGCCAGGGGGTTGGAGCGAGCAGTACTTC
CDR3: CASSEPGGWSEQYF
V: TRBV6-1
D: TRBD1
J: TRBJ2-7
size: NA